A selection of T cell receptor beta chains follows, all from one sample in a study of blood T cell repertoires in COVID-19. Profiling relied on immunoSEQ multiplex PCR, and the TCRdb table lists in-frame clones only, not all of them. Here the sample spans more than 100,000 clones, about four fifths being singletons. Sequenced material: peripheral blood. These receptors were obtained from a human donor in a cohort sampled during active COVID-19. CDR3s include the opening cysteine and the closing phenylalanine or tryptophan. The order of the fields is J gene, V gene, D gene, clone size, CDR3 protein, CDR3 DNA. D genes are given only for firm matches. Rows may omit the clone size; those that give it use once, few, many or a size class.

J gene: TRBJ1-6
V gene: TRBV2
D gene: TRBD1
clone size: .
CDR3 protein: CASRQGANRNSPLHF
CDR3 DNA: TGTGCCAGCAGACAGGGGGCGAACAGAAATTCACCCCTCCACTTT

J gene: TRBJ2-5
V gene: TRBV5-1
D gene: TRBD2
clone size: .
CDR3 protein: CASSSLSGGLQETQYF
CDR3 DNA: TGCGCCAGCAGCTCACTTAGCGGGGGACTCCAAGAGACCCAGTACTTC

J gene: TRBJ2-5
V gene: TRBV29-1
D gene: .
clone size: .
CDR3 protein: CSATTGFQETQYF
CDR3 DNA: TGCAGCGCGACGACAGGTTTTCAAGAGACCCAGTACTTC

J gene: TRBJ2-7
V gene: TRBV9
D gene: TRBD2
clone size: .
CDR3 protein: CASSVEPSGDYEQYF
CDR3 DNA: TGTGCCAGCAGCGTAGAGCCCAGCGGGGACTACGAGCAGTACTTC

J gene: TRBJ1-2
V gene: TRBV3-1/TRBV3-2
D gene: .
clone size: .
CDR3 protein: CASSQDPPSYGYTF
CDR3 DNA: TGTGCCAGCAGCCAAGACCCGCCCAGCTATGGCTACACCTTC

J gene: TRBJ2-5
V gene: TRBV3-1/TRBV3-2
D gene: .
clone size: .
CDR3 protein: CASSQDPSGQETQYF
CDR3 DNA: TGTGCCAGCAGCCAAGATCCCAGCGGGCAAGAGACCCAGTACTTC

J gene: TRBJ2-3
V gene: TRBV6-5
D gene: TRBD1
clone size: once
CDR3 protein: CASSFGTGDRDTQYF
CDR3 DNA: TGTGCCAGCAGTTTCGGGACAGGCGATCGAGATACGCAGTATTTT

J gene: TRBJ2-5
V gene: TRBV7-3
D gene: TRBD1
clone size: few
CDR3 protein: CASSAGTGGKETQYF
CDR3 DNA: TGTGCCAGCAGCGCAGGGACAGGGGGCAAGGAGACCCAGTACTTC

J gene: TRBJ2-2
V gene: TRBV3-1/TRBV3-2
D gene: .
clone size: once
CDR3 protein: CASSQRDGGTGELFF
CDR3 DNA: TGTGCCAGCAGCCAAAGGGACGGGGGCACCGGGGAGCTGTTTTTT

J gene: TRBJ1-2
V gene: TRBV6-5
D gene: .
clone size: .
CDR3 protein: CATNPGGARNYGYTF
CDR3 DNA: TGTGCCACCAACCCTGGGGGGGCTAGAAACTATGGCTACACCTTC

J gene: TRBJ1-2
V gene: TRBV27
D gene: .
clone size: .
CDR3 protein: CASSYDGYGYTF
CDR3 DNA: TGTGCCAGCAGTTACGACGGGTATGGCTACACCTTC

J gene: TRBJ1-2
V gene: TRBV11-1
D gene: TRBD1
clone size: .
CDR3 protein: CATSPGTGLYTF
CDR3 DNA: TGTGCCACCTCGCCCGGGACAGGTCTCTACACCTTC